Each of the 29 T cell receptor beta chains below was sequenced from the same sample in a study of blood T cell repertoires in COVID-19. The assay was immunoSEQ multiplex PCR, and TCRdb's table has in-frame clones only and misses some. The table includes hundreds of thousands of clones, approximately 83% detected once. Sequencing was carried out using PBMCs or T cells enriched from blood (not recorded which). The receptors were gathered from a woman between 50 and 59 years old who had been exposed to COVID-19.

The chain couples TRBV9 to TRBJ1-6, with D perhaps TRBD1 (6 bases). CDR1 and CDR2 (germline): SGDLS, YYNGEE. Between the trimmed V and J ends, which lost 3 bases and 7 bases, there was a span of 14 bases. The CDR3 totals 15 residues. In DNA, the CDR3 is TGTGCCAGCAGCGAGGGGGAAATCGTAAATTCACCCCTCCACTTT. Translated, it gives CASSEGEIVNSPLHF.

The chain is built from TRBV5-5 and TRBJ2-7; D is perhaps TRBD2 (7 bases). The V end was cut by 4 bases, the J end by 0 bases, with 20 bases between. This CDR3 comprises 17 residues. Germline CDR1 and CDR2: SGHKS and YYEKEE (reference sequence). CDR3 protein: CASSLEGGRPYSYEQYF. The CDR3 coding sequence is TGTGCCAGCAGCCTTGAGGGGGGGCGGCCTTACTCCTACGAGCAGTACTTC.

The chain combines TRBV5-8 with TRBJ2-3, with D possibly TRBD2 on 5 matching bases. This CDR3 contains 15 residues. Germline-derived CDR1 and CDR2 are SGHTS and YDEGEE. Trimming took off 0 bases at V and 2 bases at J, with 10 bases between the two ends. The CDR3 DNA sequence: TGTGCCAGCAGCTTGGGGACGGGATTCACAGATACGCAGTATTTT. It yields the protein CASSLGTGFTDTQYF. Combining the CDR3 with reference TRBV5-8 and TRBJ2-3 gives the whole variable domain EAGVTQSPTHLIKTRGQQATLRCSPISGHTSVYWYQQALGLGLQFLLWYDEGEERNRGNFPPRFSGRQFPNYSSELNVNALELEDSALYLCASSLGTGFTDTQYFGPGTRLTVL.

This clone was counted a few times. The rearrangement joins TRBV7-9 to TRBJ2-2; 9 positions agree with TRBD2. The germline V gene has CDR1 SEHNR and CDR2 FQNEAQ (reference sequence). This CDR3 comprises 16 residues. The V gene end was trimmed by 7 bases and the J gene end by 1 base; junction bases not matched to a gene: 7. The CDR3 nucleotides read TGTGCCAGCAACCAAAGCGGGGGGAAGAACACCGGGGAGCTGTTTTTT. This encodes CASNQSGGKNTGELFF.

The chain uses TRBV28 and TRBJ2-1; maybe TRBD1 (5 bases). Germline V gene lookup returns CDR1 MDHEN and CDR2 SYDVKM. Trimming cost V 2 bases and J 8 bases, with 10 bases left between them. There are 13 residues in the CDR3. The CDR3 spells CASSLPRRDEQFF. The CDR3 nucleotides are TGTGCCAGCAGTTTACCCCGCAGGGATGAGCAGTTCTTC.

The J gene is TRBJ1-5, the V gene TRBV6-5; D is perhaps TRBD1 (6 bases). V was clipped by 5 bases and J by 3 bases, with 14 bases between them. This CDR3 has 15 residues. CDR1 is MNHEY, CDR2 SVGAGI, per germline. In DNA, the CDR3 is TGTGCCAGCAGTCCAGGGGTGGTTTTCAATCAGCCCCAGCATTTT. Translated, it gives CASSPGVVFNQPQHF.

The chain carries TRBV4-3 and TRBJ2-3; D not resolved. Germline V CDR1 and CDR2: LGHNA, YSLEER. The germline V and J ends were trimmed by 0 bases and 3 bases, with 10 bases remaining between them. The CDR3 length is 15 residues. CDR3 residues: CASSQDGRKTDTQYF. Written as DNA, the CDR3 is TGCGCCAGCAGCCAAGATGGCAGAAAAACAGATACGCAGTATTTT.

The rearrangement links TRBV6-5 to TRBJ2-1, with D uncertain. CDR1 MNHEY and CDR2 SVGAGI come from the germline V gene. Trimming pared 1 base from V and 9 bases from J, leaving 19 bases between. This CDR3 comprises 16 residues. The CDR3 sequence is CASSYYTHSHGGEQFF. CDR3 in DNA: TGTGCCAGCAGTTACTACACCCACTCCCACGGCGGTGAGCAGTTCTTC.

The chain has TRBV19 and TRBJ1-3; D perhaps matches TRBD1 (6 bases). CDR1 LNHDA and CDR2 SQIVND come from the germline V gene (reference sequence). The V and J ends lost 5 bases and 3 bases respectively, with 11 bases between them. This CDR3 has 14 residues. The CDR3 spells CASSPTGNGNTIYF. CDR3 nucleotides: TGTGCCAGTAGTCCTACAGGGAATGGAAACACCATATATTTT.

The chain has TRBV7-9 and TRBJ1-2; perhaps TRBD1 as D (6 bases). Trimming removed 7 bases at V and 1 base at J, with 13 bases between. CDR1 and CDR2 from the germline V gene are SEHNR and FQNEAQ (reference sequence). The CDR3 length is 14 residues. The CDR3: CASTNDRHNYGYTF. The CDR3 bases are TGTGCCAGCACCAACGACAGGCATAACTATGGCTACACCTTC. The full variable domain, completed using reference TRBV7-9 and TRBJ1-2, is DTGVSQNPRHKITKRGQNVTFRCDPISEHNRLYWYRQTLGQGPEFLTYFQNEAQLEKSRLLSDRFSAERPKGSFSTLEIQRTEQGDSAMYLCASTNDRHNYGYTFGSGTRLTVV.

The chain employs TRBV25-1 and TRBJ1-5; D unresolved. This CDR3 is 14 amino acids long. Trimming cost V 3 bases and J 0 bases, with 6 bases left between them. The germline gives CDR1 MGHDK, CDR2 SYGVNS. CDR3 sequence: CASSESGSNQPQHF. The DNA of the CDR3 is TGTGCCAGCAGTGAGTCAGGTAGCAATCAGCCCCAGCATTTT.

The chain is built from TRBV2 and TRBJ2-7; no definite D call. Trimming removed 8 bases from V and 3 bases from J, with 8 bases in between. The CDR3 extends over 11 amino acids. Looked up from germline, CDR1 is SNHLY and CDR2 is FYNNEI. CDR3 DNA: TGTGCCAGCGGCCCGCTCTACGAGCAGTACTTC. This gives the protein CASGPLYEQYF.

The V call is TRBV2, the J call TRBJ2-5; D is uncertain. In germline, CDR1 is SNHLY, CDR2 FYNNEI. Trimming left V 8 bases short and J 5 bases short, with 18 bases between. This CDR3 contains 14 residues. The CDR3, as DNA: TGTGCCAGCCGGCGTAGTCTAGTCCCGGAGACCCAGTACTTC. This codes for CASRRSLVPETQYF.

The chain links TRBV21-1 to TRBJ1-3; the table assigns TRBD1, which was not confirmed against the DNA. TRBV21-1 is marked as a pseudogene. The CDR3 runs 18 residues. The CDR3 sequence is CASSKSFTGGNVGNTIYF. The CDR3 DNA is TGTGCCAGCAGCAAATCTTTCACAGGGGGAAACGTCGGAAACACCATATATTTT.

This CDR3 reads CASSSPGLAKDEQYF. In DNA, the CDR3 is TGTGCCAGCAGCTCCCCGGGACTAGCGAAGGACGAGCAGTACTTC. This sequence joins TRBV13 and TRBJ2-7; TRBD2 agrees at 10 bases. V was pared by 4 bases and J by 5 bases, with 8 bases of the junction left unmatched. Germline CDR1 is PRHDT and CDR2 is FYEKMQ (reference sequence). The CDR3 contains 15 residues.

The chain is built from TRBV7-3 and TRBJ2-1, with 8 bases identical to TRBD2. The CDR3 is 16 amino acids. Losses at the gene ends were 0 bases for V and 8 bases for J; bases not matched to a gene: 9. Germline V CDR1 and CDR2: SGHTA, FQGTGA. CDR3 residues: CASSLTGLGGRYEQFF. CDR3 sequence (DNA): TGTGCCAGCAGCTTAACGGGACTAGGGGGGAGGTATGAGCAGTTCTTC.

The V gene is TRBV7-2, the J gene TRBJ2-5; TRBD1 might be the D (5 bases). CDR1 is SGHTA, CDR2 FQGNSA, per germline. The CDR3 is 14 residues long. V was clipped by 2 bases and J by 5 bases, with 12 bases between them. The CDR3 region is CASSLKQVGETQYF. In nucleotides, the CDR3 is TGTGCCAGCAGCTTAAAACAGGTCGGGGAGACCCAGTACTTC. Combining the CDR3 with reference TRBV7-2 and TRBJ2-5 gives the whole variable domain GAGVSQSPSNKVTEKGKDVELRCDPISGHTALYWYRQSLGQGLEFLIYFQGNSAPDKSGLPSDRFSAERTGGSVSTLTIQRTQQEDSAVYLCASSLKQVGETQYFGPGTRLLVL.

This clone was found once. The rearrangement links TRBV28 to TRBJ1-1; a weak D match, TRBD1 (5 bases). The CDR3 length is 18 residues. The germline V and J ends were trimmed by 6 bases and 1 base, with 24 bases remaining between them. Germline values: CDR1 MDHEN, CDR2 SYDVKM. CDR3 sequence reads: CASRPGPGLRSSNTEAFF. CDR3 in DNA: TGTGCCAGCAGACCTGGTCCGGGACTTCGCTCGTCGAACACTGAAGCTTTCTTT.

The chain employs TRBV10-1 and TRBJ2-7; TRBD1 might be the D (5 bases). Deletions cut 3 bases from V and 6 bases from J, with 15 bases between. Germline loops: CDR1 WNHNN, CDR2 SYGVQD (reference sequence). The length of the CDR3 is 14 residues. CDR3 in amino acids: CASSEGQGKGEQYF. CDR3 bases: TGCGCCAGCAGTGAAGGGCAGGGTAAAGGCGAGCAGTACTTC.

This rearrangement joins TRBV10-3 to TRBJ2-5; 12 nucleotides match TRBD2. The V segment lost 2 bases and the J segment 7 bases; nucleotides outside the gene matches: 2. The CDR3 is 14 residues long. Germline loops: CDR1 ENHRY, CDR2 SYGVKD. CDR3 sequence reads: CAISEASGGGTQYF. In DNA form, the CDR3 reads TGTGCCATCAGTGAGGCTAGCGGGGGGGGGACCCAGTACTTC.

V usage is TRBV5-1 and J usage is TRBJ2-5, with D possibly being TRBD2 (5 bases). V was clipped by 0 bases and J by 4 bases, with 10 bases between them. This CDR3 is built from 14 residues. Germline CDR1 reads SGHRS; CDR2 reads YFSETQ. The CDR3 sequence: CASSLGGPGETQYF. In DNA, the CDR3 is TGCGCCAGCAGCTTGGGAGGGCCGGGAGAGACCCAGTACTTC.

The rearrangement joins TRBV12-3 or TRBV12-4 to TRBJ1-2, with TRBD1 as a possible D gene (5 bases). Trimming stripped 4 bases from V and 7 bases from J, with 13 bases between. The CDR3 is made up of 13 amino acids. This CDR3 is CASSSPGGGGYTF. The CDR3 bases are TGTGCCAGCAGTTCACCGGGGGGGGGTGGCTACACCTTC.

This sequence joins TRBV4-1 and TRBJ1-3; D possibly corresponds to TRBD1 (5 bases). Germline V gene data show CDR1 as MGHRA and CDR2 as YSYEKL. V lost 1 base, J lost 0 bases, and 10 bases lay in between. The CDR3 contains 16 residues. CDR3 loop: CASSQGLTVSGNTIYF. In DNA form, the CDR3 reads TGCGCCAGCAGCCAAGGTTTGACAGTCTCTGGAAACACCATATATTTT.

This clone was observed once. The chain has TRBV5-5 and TRBJ1-5; TRBD1 is a possible D gene (6 bases). The CDR3 runs to 14 residues. Per the germline V gene, CDR1 is SGHKS and CDR2 is YYEKEE (reference sequence). V was trimmed by 4 bases and J by 5 bases, leaving 13 bases between them. CDR3 amino acids: CASSQQGLYQPQHF. The DNA of the CDR3 is TGTGCCAGCAGCCAACAGGGCCTTTATCAGCCCCAGCATTTT.

This chain connects TRBV6-2 or TRBV6-3 to TRBJ1-1, with 10 bases lining up with TRBD1. The CDR3 has 17 residues. Germline CDR1 MNHEY, CDR2 SVGEGT. Losses at the gene ends were 2 bases for V and 0 bases for J; bases not matched to a gene: 6. As DNA, the CDR3 is TGTGCCAGCAGTTACCTAGTGGGACAGGGGATGAACACTGAAGCTTTCTTT. Translated, it gives CASSYLVGQGMNTEAFF.

This clone was detected once. The chain combines TRBV4-1 with TRBJ1-4, with TRBD1 matching over 9 bases. The CDR3 totals 19 residues. CDR1 and CDR2 from the germline V gene are MGHRA and YSYEKL. With 4 bases clipped from V and 0 bases from J, the junction kept 12 bases outside the gene matches. The CDR3 DNA reads TGCGCCAGCAGCCCGGCGGTCGGACAGGGGCTGGCAACTAATGAAAAACTGTTTTTT. It yields the protein CASSPAVGQGLATNEKLFF.

This chain links TRBV7-9 with TRBJ2-7; D possibly corresponds to TRBD2 (5 bases). Germline CDR1 is SEHNR and CDR2 is FQNEAQ (reference sequence). This CDR3 spans 14 amino acids. Trimming took off 2 bases at V and 0 bases at J, with 8 bases between the two ends. As DNA, the CDR3 is TGTGCCAGCAGCTTACACGGGGACTCCTACGAGCAGTACTTC. Amino acid sequence: CASSLHGDSYEQYF.

The J gene is TRBJ1-1, the V gene TRBV27; tentatively, D is TRBD1 (5 bases). The germline V and J ends were trimmed by 5 bases and 2 bases, with 18 bases remaining between them. Germline CDR1 MNHEY, CDR2 SMNVEV (reference sequence). The CDR3 loop spans 16 amino acids. This CDR3 reads CASSPLGGRGNTEAFF. CDR3 coding DNA: TGTGCCAGCAGTCCCCTCGGAGGGAGGGGAAACACTGAAGCTTTCTTT.

This clone was detected only a few times. The CDR3 bases are TGCGCCAGCAGCCAAGATTGGGGGCAGGGTAATGAAAAACTGTTTTTT. Translated, it gives CASSQDWGQGNEKLFF. The chain is built from TRBV4-1 and TRBJ1-4, with D perhaps TRBD1 (6 bases). CDR3 length: 16 residues. CDR1 is MGHRA, CDR2 YSYEKL, per germline. The V and J ends lost 0 bases and 4 bases respectively, with 12 bases between them.